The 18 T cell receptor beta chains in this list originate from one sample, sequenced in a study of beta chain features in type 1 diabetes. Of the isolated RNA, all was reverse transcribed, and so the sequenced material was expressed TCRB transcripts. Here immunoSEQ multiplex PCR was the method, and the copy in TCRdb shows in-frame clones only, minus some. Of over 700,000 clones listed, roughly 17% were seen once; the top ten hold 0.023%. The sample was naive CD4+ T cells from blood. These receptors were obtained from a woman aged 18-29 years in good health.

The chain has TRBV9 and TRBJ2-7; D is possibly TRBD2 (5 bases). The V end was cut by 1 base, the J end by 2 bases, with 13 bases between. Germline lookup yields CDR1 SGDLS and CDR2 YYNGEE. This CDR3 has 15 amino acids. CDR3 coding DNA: TGTGCCAGCAGCGTACACGAGGGTCTTGCCTACGAGCAGTACTTC. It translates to CASSVHEGLAYEQYF.

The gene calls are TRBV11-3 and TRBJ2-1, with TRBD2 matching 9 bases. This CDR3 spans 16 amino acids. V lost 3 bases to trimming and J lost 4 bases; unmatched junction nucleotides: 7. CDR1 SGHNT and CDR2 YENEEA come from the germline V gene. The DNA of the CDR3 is TGTGCCAGCAGCTTGGGTCGACTAGCGGATTACAATGAGCAGTTCTTC. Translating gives CASSLGRLADYNEQFF.

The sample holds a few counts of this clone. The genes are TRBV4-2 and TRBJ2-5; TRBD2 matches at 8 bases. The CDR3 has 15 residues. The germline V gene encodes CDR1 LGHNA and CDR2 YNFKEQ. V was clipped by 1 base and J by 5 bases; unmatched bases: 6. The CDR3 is CASSQGYGRDETQYF. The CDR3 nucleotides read TGTGCCAGCAGCCAAGGGTACGGGAGGGATGAGACCCAGTACTTC.

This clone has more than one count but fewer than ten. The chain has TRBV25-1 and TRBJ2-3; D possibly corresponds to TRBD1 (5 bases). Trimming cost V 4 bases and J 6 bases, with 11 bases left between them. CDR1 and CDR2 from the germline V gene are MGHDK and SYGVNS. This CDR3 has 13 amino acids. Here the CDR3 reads CASSGDSPDTQYF. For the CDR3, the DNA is TGTGCCAGCAGTGGCGACAGCCCCGATACGCAGTATTTT. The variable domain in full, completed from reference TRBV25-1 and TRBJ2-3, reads EADIYQTPRYLVIGTGKKITLECSQTMGHDKMYWYQQDPGMELHLIHYSYGVNSTEKGDLSSESTVSRIRTEHFPLTLESARPSHTSQYLCASSGDSPDTQYFGPGTRLTVL.

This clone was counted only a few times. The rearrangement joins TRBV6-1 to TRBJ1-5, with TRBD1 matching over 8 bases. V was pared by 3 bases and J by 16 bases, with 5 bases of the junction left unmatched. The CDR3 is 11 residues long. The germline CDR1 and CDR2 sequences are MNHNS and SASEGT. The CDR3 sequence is CASSDRDRQHF. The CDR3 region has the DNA TGTGCCAGCAGTGACCGGGACAGGCAACATTTT.

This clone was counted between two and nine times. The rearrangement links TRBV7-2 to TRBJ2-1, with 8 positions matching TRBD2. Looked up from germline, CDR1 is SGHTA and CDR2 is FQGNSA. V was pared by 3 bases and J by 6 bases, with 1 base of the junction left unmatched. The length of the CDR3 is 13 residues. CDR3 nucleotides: TGTGCCAGCAGCTTCGCGGGGGGCAATGAGCAGTTCTTC. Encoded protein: CASSFAGGNEQFF.

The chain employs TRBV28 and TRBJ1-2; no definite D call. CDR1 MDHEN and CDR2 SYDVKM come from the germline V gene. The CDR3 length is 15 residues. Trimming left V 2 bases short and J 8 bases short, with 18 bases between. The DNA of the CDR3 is TGTGCCAGCAGTTTAAGTTCGCGGCGGACGGGAGGCTACACCTTC. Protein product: CASSLSSRRTGGYTF.

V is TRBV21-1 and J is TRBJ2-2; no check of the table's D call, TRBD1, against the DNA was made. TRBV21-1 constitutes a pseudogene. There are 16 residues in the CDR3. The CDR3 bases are TGTGCCAGCAGCACGGTACGAAGGGGGTTCACCGGGGAGCTGTTTTTT. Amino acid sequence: CASSTVRRGFTGELFF.

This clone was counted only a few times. This CDR3 is CASSFVAGGPVYNEQFF. As DNA, the CDR3 is TGTGCCAGCAGTTTTGTAGCGGGAGGGCCCGTCTACAATGAGCAGTTCTTC. This chain connects TRBV27 to TRBJ2-1; 11 bases line up with TRBD2. V dropped 3 bases and J dropped 3; count of bases not matched to a gene: 7. The CDR3 runs 17 residues. Germline CDR1 reads MNHEY; CDR2 reads SMNVEV (reference sequence).

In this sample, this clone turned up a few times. DNA for the CDR3: TGTGCCAGCAGTTTATTGGACAGGGAGAGCAATCAGCCCCAGCATTTT. This codes for CASSLLDRESNQPQHF. The V gene is TRBV27, the J gene TRBJ1-5, with 8 bases lining up with TRBD1. Unmatched junction bases numbered 3, after V lost 1 base and J lost 1 base. The CDR3 has 16 amino acids. Germline V gene sequence: CDR1 MNHEY, CDR2 SMNVEV (reference sequence).

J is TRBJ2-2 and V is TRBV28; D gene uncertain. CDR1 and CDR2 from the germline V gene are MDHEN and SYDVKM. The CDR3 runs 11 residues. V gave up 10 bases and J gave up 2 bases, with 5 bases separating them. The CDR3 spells CATDNTGELFF. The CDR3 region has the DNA TGTGCCACGGACAACACCGGGGAGCTGTTTTTT.

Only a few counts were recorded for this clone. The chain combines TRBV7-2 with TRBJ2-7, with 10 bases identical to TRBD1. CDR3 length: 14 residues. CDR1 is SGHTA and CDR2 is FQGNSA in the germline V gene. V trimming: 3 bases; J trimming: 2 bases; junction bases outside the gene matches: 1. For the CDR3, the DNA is TGTGCCAGCAGCTTGACAGGGGGCGCCTACGAGCAGTACTTC. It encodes CASSLTGGAYEQYF.

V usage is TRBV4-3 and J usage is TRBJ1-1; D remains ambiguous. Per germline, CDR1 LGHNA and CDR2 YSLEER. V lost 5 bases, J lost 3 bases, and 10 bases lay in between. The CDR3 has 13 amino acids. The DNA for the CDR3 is TGCGCCAGCAGCGCGAAATTGGACACTGAAGCTTTCTTT. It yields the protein CASSAKLDTEAFF.

The CDR3 loop reads CASSVTPQGQGQNIQYF. In DNA, the CDR3 is TGTGCCAGCAGCGTAACCCCTCAGGGCCAGGGCCAAAACATTCAGTACTTC. The rearrangement links TRBV9 to TRBJ2-4; the D gene is possibly TRBD1 (5 bases). V lost 1 base and J lost 5, with 19 bases in between. This CDR3 region has 17 residues. Germline V gene data show CDR1 as SGDLS and CDR2 as YYNGEE.

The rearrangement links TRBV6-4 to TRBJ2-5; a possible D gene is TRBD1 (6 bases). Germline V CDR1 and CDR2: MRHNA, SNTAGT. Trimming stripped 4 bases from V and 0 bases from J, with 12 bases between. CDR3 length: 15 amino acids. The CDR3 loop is CASSGDRDNQETQYF. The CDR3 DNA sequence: TGTGCCAGCAGTGGGGACCGGGACAACCAAGAGACCCAGTACTTC.

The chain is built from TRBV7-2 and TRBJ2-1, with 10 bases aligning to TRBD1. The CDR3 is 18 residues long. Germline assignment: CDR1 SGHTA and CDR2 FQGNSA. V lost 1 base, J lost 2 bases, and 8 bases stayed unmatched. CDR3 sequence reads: CASSLGGRDRGPYNEQFF. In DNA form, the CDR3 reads TGTGCCAGCAGCTTAGGGGGCCGCGACAGGGGGCCCTACAATGAGCAGTTCTTC.

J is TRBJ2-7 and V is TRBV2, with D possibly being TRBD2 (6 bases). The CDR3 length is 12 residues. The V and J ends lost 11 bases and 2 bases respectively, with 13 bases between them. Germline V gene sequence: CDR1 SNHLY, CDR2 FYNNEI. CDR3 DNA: TGTGCCGCGGGGACTCGCCCCTACGAGCAGTACTTC. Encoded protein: CAAGTRPYEQYF. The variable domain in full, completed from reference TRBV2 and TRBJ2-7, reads EPEVTQTPSHQVTQMGQEVILRCVPISNHLYFYWYRQILGQKVEFLVSFYNNEISEKSEIFDDQFSVERPDGSNFTLKIRSTKLEDSAMYFCAAGTRPYEQYFGPGTRLTVT.

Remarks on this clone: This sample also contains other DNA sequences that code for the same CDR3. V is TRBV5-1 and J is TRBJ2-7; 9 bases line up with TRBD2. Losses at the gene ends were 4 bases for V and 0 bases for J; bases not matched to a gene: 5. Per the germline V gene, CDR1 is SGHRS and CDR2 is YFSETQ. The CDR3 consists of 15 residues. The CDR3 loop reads CASSPLAGSSYEQYF. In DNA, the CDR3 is TGCGCCAGCAGCCCTCTAGCGGGAAGCTCCTACGAGCAGTACTTC.